Below are 10 T cell receptor beta chains sequenced from a single sample in a study of T cell repertoires in cytomegalovirus infection. One entry per CDR3 protein, called by TCRdb with MiXCR from the reads. The sample has a few hundred thousand distinct CDR3 sequences, around 15% seen once. Sequencing used CD8+ T cells from PBMCs. The receptors stem from a human donor in good health (CMV status not recorded). Some clones in this sample may be carry-over from other donors' samples.

This chain links TRBV6-2 or TRBV6-3 with TRBJ2-7, with TRBD1 matching 11 bases. The CDR3 contains 17 residues. CDR1 is MNHEY, CDR2 SVGEGT, per germline. Trimming took 6 bases from V and 0 from J; bases not matched to a gene: 10. The CDR3 DNA is TGTGCCAGCAGCGCCCGGACAGGGGGCCGGAGCTCCTACGAGCAGTACTTC. Translating gives CASSARTGGRSSYEQYF.

There are many counts of this clonotype. This chain connects TRBV7-3 to TRBJ2-3; TRBD2 agrees at 12 bases. The CDR3 length is 15 residues. V gave up 5 bases and J gave up 2 bases; unmatched junction bases: 2. Germline-derived CDR1 and CDR2 are SGHTA and FQGTGA. The CDR3 here is CASSPSGGATDTQYF. CDR3 in DNA: TGTGCCAGCAGCCCTAGCGGGGGGGCCACAGATACGCAGTATTTT. Using reference TRBV7-3 and TRBJ2-3 for the parts outside the CDR3, the full variable domain is GAGVSQTPSNKVTEKGKYVELRCDPISGHTALYWYRQSLGQGPEFLIYFQGTGAADDSGLPNDRFFAVRPEGSVSTLKIQRTERGDSAVYLCASSPSGGATDTQYFGPGTRLTVL.

The V gene is TRBV6-1, the J gene TRBJ1-5; D ambiguous. The CDR3 has 13 residues. Trimming shortened V by 10 bases and J by 5 bases, and 15 bases separated the two germline ends. The V gene's germline CDR1 is MNHNS and CDR2 SASEGT. The CDR3 DNA reads as TGTGCCATTCACCCCGGACTGGATCAGCCCCAGCATTTT. Protein sequence: CAIHPGLDQPQHF.

The chain recombines TRBV20-1 with TRBJ2-2; the D is unclear. The CDR3 runs to 12 residues. Trimming stripped 3 bases from V and 8 bases from J, with 10 bases between. Germline CDR1 reads DFQATT; CDR2 reads SNEGSKA (reference sequence). CDR3 sequence: CSASPNVGELFF. CDR3 bases: TGCAGTGCTAGTCCGAACGTAGGGGAGCTGTTTTTT.

This clonotype was counted at least ten times. The CDR3 DNA reads as TGTGCCAGCAGCTCTTCCGCAACTAATGAAAAACTGTTTTTT. Translation: CASSSSATNEKLFF. This chain connects TRBV7-6 to TRBJ1-4, with D unresolved. Germline V gene sequence: CDR1 SGHVS, CDR2 FNYEAQ. V dropped 4 bases and J dropped 0 bases, with 6 bases sitting between them. This CDR3 spans 14 amino acids.

This clonotype was counted at least ten times. V gene TRBV20-1 combines with J gene TRBJ1-2; maybe TRBD1 (5 bases). Trimming removed 1 base at V and 4 bases at J, with 13 bases between. Germline assignment: CDR1 DFQATT and CDR2 SNEGSKA (reference sequence). This CDR3 region has 14 residues. The CDR3 nucleotides are TGCAGTGCTAGAGTCCTCGGGGGGGTCTATGGCTACACCTTC. Translating it yields CSARVLGGVYGYTF.

This clonotype was found many times. The chain employs TRBV7-2 and TRBJ2-1; 7 nucleotides align to TRBD1. This CDR3 region has 16 residues. V lost 0 bases to trimming and J lost 0 bases; unmatched junction nucleotides: 2. The germline gives CDR1 SGHTA, CDR2 FQGNSA. CDR3 loop: CASSLAHRGSYNEQFF. The DNA for the CDR3 is TGTGCCAGCAGCTTAGCTCACAGGGGCTCCTACAATGAGCAGTTCTTC.

The chain uses TRBV2 and TRBJ1-1; 8 nucleotides line up with TRBD1. Trimming cost V 7 bases and J 7 bases; bases outside gene matches: 2. There are 11 residues in the CDR3. Looked up from germline, CDR1 is SNHLY and CDR2 is FYNNEI. CDR3 loop: CASTGGVEAFF. CDR3 DNA sequence: TGTGCCAGCACAGGGGGCGTTGAAGCTTTCTTT.

The chain combines TRBV7-4 with TRBJ2-6; 8 bases line up with TRBD1. CDR1 is SGHVT, CDR2 SQSDAQ, per germline. Trimming cost V 8 bases and J 1 base; bases outside gene matches: 4. The CDR3 contains 15 residues. The CDR3 nucleotides read TGTGCCAGCGCAGGACAGGGATCTGGGGCCAACGTCCTGACTTTC. This sequence encodes CASAGQGSGANVLTF.

This clonotype was found many times. The rearrangement joins TRBV15 to TRBJ1-5; D possibly corresponds to TRBD1 (5 bases). V was shortened by 1 base and J by 7 bases, with 14 bases between the two germline ends. The germline gives CDR1 LNHNV, CDR2 YYDKDF (reference sequence). The CDR3 is 15 amino acids. The CDR3 loop reads CATSRGNQGGQPQHF. Written as DNA, the CDR3 is TGTGCCACCAGCAGAGGTAATCAGGGTGGCCAGCCCCAGCATTTT.